Listed below are T cell receptor beta chains from one sample, sequenced in a study of T cell repertoires in cytomegalovirus infection. TCRdb called the reads again in MiXCR, with one record for every CDR3 protein. Seen here are hundreds of thousands of distinct CDR3 sequences, roughly 29% observed once, and the top ten hold 20%. The antigens these receptors bind are not known. The material sequenced was cultured PBMCs, taken from culture after CMV antigen stimulation. These receptors all come from a human donor in good health (CMV status not recorded). Some clones in this sample may be carry-over from other donors' samples. The CDR3 runs from the conserved cysteine through the conserved F or W. The order of the fields is J gene, V gene, D gene, clone size, CDR3 DNA, CDR3 protein. A D gene is named only where the DNA matches it firmly. The size entry is marked missing in some rows and otherwise reads once, few, many or a size class.

j_call: TRBJ1-2
v_call: TRBV20-1
d_call: .
clone_size: .
cdr3_nt: TGCAGTGCCACCAGGCCAGGGGTCCATGGCTACACCTTC
cdr3_aa: CSATRPGVHGYTF

j_call: TRBJ1-2
v_call: TRBV10-3
d_call: TRBD1
clone_size: few
cdr3_nt: TGTGCCATCAGTGGTTCTTCTGGACAGGGGATTCACTATGGCTACACCTTC
cdr3_aa: CAISGSSGQGIHYGYTF

j_call: TRBJ2-1
v_call: TRBV7-2
d_call: TRBD1
clone_size: few
cdr3_nt: TGTGCCAGCAGCAACGGACAGGGAGCCTACAATGAGCAGTTCTTC
cdr3_aa: CASSNGQGAYNEQFF

j_call: TRBJ1-3
v_call: TRBV10-3
d_call: .
clone_size: few
cdr3_nt: TGTGCCATCACACGCGGAGAGGTGGCCGCTGGAAACACCATATATTTT
cdr3_aa: CAITRGEVAAGNTIYF

j_call: TRBJ2-3
v_call: TRBV28
d_call: TRBD2
clone_size: .
cdr3_nt: TGTGCCAGCAGGAGACCTAGCGGTAGCACAGATACGCAGTATTTT
cdr3_aa: CASRRPSGSTDTQYF

j_call: TRBJ1-2
v_call: TRBV14
d_call: TRBD1
clone_size: .
cdr3_nt: TGTGCCAGCAGCCTCGAAACAGGGGGCAACGGTGGCTACACCTTC
cdr3_aa: CASSLETGGNGGYTF

j_call: TRBJ2-2
v_call: TRBV7-2
d_call: TRBD2
clone_size: few
cdr3_nt: TGTGCCAGCACCCGAATCAGCGGGAGTTCTGGCGGGGAGCTGTTTTTT
cdr3_aa: CASTRISGSSGGELFF

j_call: TRBJ2-3
v_call: TRBV29-1
d_call: .
clone_size: few
cdr3_nt: TGCAGCGTTGAAGAAGGAGGCCACACAGATACGCAGTATTTT
cdr3_aa: CSVEEGGHTDTQYF

j_call: TRBJ2-3
v_call: TRBV9
d_call: .
clone_size: .
cdr3_nt: TGTGCCAGCAGCGTAGCTACGGGACCCAGGGGGGAAGATACGCAGTATTTT
cdr3_aa: CASSVATGPRGEDTQYF

j_call: TRBJ2-1
v_call: TRBV4-1
d_call: TRBD1
clone_size: many
cdr3_nt: TGCGCCAGCAGCCAATATTACCCCCGGACAGGGAATGAGCAGTTCTTC
cdr3_aa: CASSQYYPRTGNEQFF

j_call: TRBJ2-3
v_call: TRBV19
d_call: .
clone_size: .
cdr3_nt: TGTGCCAGTAGTACTGGGCAGCTAAACGCAGATACGCAGTATTTT
cdr3_aa: CASSTGQLNADTQYF

j_call: TRBJ2-1
v_call: TRBV4-2
d_call: .
clone_size: few
cdr3_nt: TGTGCCAGCAGCCAAGACACTGGGGGCAAAGCCTACAATGAGCAGTTCTTC
cdr3_aa: CASSQDTGGKAYNEQFF

j_call: TRBJ1-4
v_call: TRBV12-3/TRBV12-4
d_call: .
clone_size: few
cdr3_nt: TGTGCCAGCAGTTTTATCCCGAATGAAAAACTGTTTTTT
cdr3_aa: CASSFIPNEKLFF

j_call: TRBJ2-7
v_call: TRBV24-1
d_call: .
clone_size: .
cdr3_nt: TGTGCCACCAGCGCAGGTTTCTACGAGCAGTACTTC
cdr3_aa: CATSAGFYEQYF

j_call: TRBJ2-5
v_call: TRBV7-2
d_call: .
clone_size: many
cdr3_nt: TGTGCCAGCAGCTTAACGGTGGGGTCGGCGGGCCAAGAGACCCAGTACTTC
cdr3_aa: CASSLTVGSAGQETQYF

j_call: TRBJ2-2
v_call: TRBV6-5
d_call: TRBD2
clone_size: .
cdr3_nt: TGTGCCAGCAGTTACTCGATGGCGGGAGGGACCGGGGAGCTGTTTTTT
cdr3_aa: CASSYSMAGGTGELFF

j_call: TRBJ2-6
v_call: TRBV4-1
d_call: TRBD1
clone_size: few
cdr3_nt: TGCGCCAGCAGCACTTGGACAGGGAAGTTAGCTGGGGCCAACGTCCTGACTTTC
cdr3_aa: CASSTWTGKLAGANVLTF

j_call: TRBJ1-5
v_call: TRBV7-4
d_call: TRBD1
clone_size: .
cdr3_nt: TGTGCCAGCAGCTTATCCGGGACAGGGGGCCCTTATCGCAATCAGCCCCAGCATTTT
cdr3_aa: CASSLSGTGGPYRNQPQHF

j_call: TRBJ2-7
v_call: TRBV6-8
d_call: TRBD1
clone_size: .
cdr3_nt: TGTGCCAGCAGTCCCCGGACAGGGTGGTCCCACGAGCAGTACTTC
cdr3_aa: CASSPRTGWSHEQYF

j_call: TRBJ1-5
v_call: TRBV5-5
d_call: TRBD1
clone_size: .
cdr3_nt: TGTGCCAGCAGCTTGGAGGGACAGGGGGCCTTCAATCAGCCCCAGCATTTT
cdr3_aa: CASSLEGQGAFNQPQHF

j_call: TRBJ1-4
v_call: TRBV19
d_call: .
clone_size: few
cdr3_nt: TGTGCCAGTAGCCCGCGGACCGCTCTTAATGAAAAACTGTTTTTT
cdr3_aa: CASSPRTALNEKLFF

j_call: TRBJ2-5
v_call: TRBV20-1
d_call: TRBD2
clone_size: .
cdr3_nt: TGCAGTGCCATCACCGGGACTAGTCCTGAGACCCAGTACTTC
cdr3_aa: CSAITGTSPETQYF

j_call: TRBJ1-1
v_call: TRBV12-3/TRBV12-4
d_call: .
clone_size: .
cdr3_nt: TGTGCCAGCAGTTTCGGGGCTCAAGGCACTGAAGCTTTCTTT
cdr3_aa: CASSFGAQGTEAFF

j_call: TRBJ2-3
v_call: TRBV7-2
d_call: .
clone_size: .
cdr3_nt: TGTGCCAGCAGCTTAGCCGCCTCCAAGGATACGCAGTATTTT
cdr3_aa: CASSLAASKDTQYF

j_call: TRBJ1-1
v_call: TRBV4-1
d_call: TRBD1
clone_size: few
cdr3_nt: TGTGCCAGCAGCCAAGCCCCAACCCTCTCGGGACAGGGCTTGAGTGCTTTCTTT
cdr3_aa: CASSQAPTLSGQGLSAFF

j_call: TRBJ1-2
v_call: TRBV27
d_call: TRBD1
clone_size: .
cdr3_nt: TGTGCCAGCAGCGCTATACCGGGACAGAGCCATGGCTACACCTTC
cdr3_aa: CASSAIPGQSHGYTF

j_call: TRBJ1-1
v_call: TRBV6-8
d_call: .
clone_size: .
cdr3_nt: TGTGCCAGCAGTTACTCAGAGGGTCCTGAAGCTTTCTTT
cdr3_aa: CASSYSEGPEAFF

j_call: TRBJ2-1
v_call: TRBV23-1
d_call: TRBD2
clone_size: .
cdr3_nt: TGCGCCAGCAGCCCCGGGGGGTCGGGACTAGCGGGAGACCCAGATCAGTCCAATGAGCAGTTCTTC
cdr3_aa: CASSPGGSGLAGDPDQSNEQFF

j_call: TRBJ2-1
v_call: TRBV9
d_call: .
clone_size: .
cdr3_nt: TGTGCCAGCAGCGTAGTTTCATCGCGTAGGGGGCAGTTCTTC
cdr3_aa: CASSVVSSRRGQFF

j_call: TRBJ2-7
v_call: TRBV6-2/TRBV6-3
d_call: .
clone_size: few
cdr3_nt: TGTGCCAGCAGTTCCCCCCTCTACAGCGTCGAGCAGTACTTC
cdr3_aa: CASSSPLYSVEQYF

j_call: TRBJ2-2
v_call: TRBV6-6
d_call: .
clone_size: .
cdr3_nt: TGTGCCAGCTTGACGGGGTCGCTTGCCGGGGAGCTGTTTTTT
cdr3_aa: CASLTGSLAGELFF

j_call: TRBJ2-1
v_call: TRBV7-8
d_call: TRBD2
clone_size: .
cdr3_nt: TGTGCCAGCAGCTTAGCCCGACTAGCGGGAGGGCAAGGGCAGTTCTTC
cdr3_aa: CASSLARLAGGQGQFF

j_call: TRBJ1-2
v_call: TRBV7-8
d_call: .
clone_size: few
cdr3_nt: TGTGCCAGCAGCCTATTTAACTATGGCTACACCTTC
cdr3_aa: CASSLFNYGYTF

j_call: TRBJ2-5
v_call: TRBV7-6
d_call: .
clone_size: few
cdr3_nt: TGTGCCAGCAGCAACGGACGGGGACGTTTGGAGACCCAGTACTTC
cdr3_aa: CASSNGRGRLETQYF

j_call: TRBJ2-7
v_call: TRBV6-6
d_call: .
clone_size: .
cdr3_nt: TGTGCCAGCAGTTACCCAAGGGTGGCGCCGGACGAGCAGTACTTC
cdr3_aa: CASSYPRVAPDEQYF

j_call: TRBJ1-2
v_call: TRBV2
d_call: TRBD1
clone_size: many
cdr3_nt: TGTGCCAGCAGCCGGGACAGGGAGTACTATGGCTACACCTTC
cdr3_aa: CASSRDREYYGYTF

j_call: TRBJ1-2
v_call: TRBV12-3/TRBV12-4
d_call: .
clone_size: .
cdr3_nt: TGTGCCAGCAGTTTAGGTCAGGGTCATACCTTC
cdr3_aa: CASSLGQGHTF

j_call: TRBJ2-7
v_call: TRBV28
d_call: .
clone_size: .
cdr3_nt: TGTGCCAGCACCTCGGACTCGTCCTACGAGCAGTACTTC
cdr3_aa: CASTSDSSYEQYF

j_call: TRBJ2-7
v_call: TRBV6-1
d_call: .
clone_size: .
cdr3_nt: TGTGCCAGCAGAGGCCGGGACACCCGACGGAGTAGCTACGAGCAGTACTTC
cdr3_aa: CASRGRDTRRSSYEQYF

j_call: TRBJ2-7
v_call: TRBV20-1
d_call: TRBD2
clone_size: many
cdr3_nt: TGCAGTGCTAGTCAGACTAGCGGGACAACCTACGAGCAGTACTTC
cdr3_aa: CSASQTSGTTYEQYF

j_call: TRBJ1-1
v_call: TRBV6-1
d_call: .
clone_size: few
cdr3_nt: TGTGCCAGCTCCTACACCGCTACTGACACTGAAGCTTTCTTT
cdr3_aa: CASSYTATDTEAFF

j_call: TRBJ1-6
v_call: TRBV7-3
d_call: .
clone_size: .
cdr3_nt: TGTGCCAGCAGCTCGGTGGACTCACCCCTCCACTTT
cdr3_aa: CASSSVDSPLHF

j_call: TRBJ2-7
v_call: TRBV19
d_call: TRBD1
clone_size: .
cdr3_nt: TGTGCCAGTAGTCTGAGAGAGGGGGCATGGGACGAGCAGTACTTC
cdr3_aa: CASSLREGAWDEQYF

j_call: TRBJ1-1
v_call: TRBV7-2
d_call: .
clone_size: many
cdr3_nt: TGTGCCAGCAGCCGTCGGACAGCCCAAATTAACACTGAAGCTTTCTTT
cdr3_aa: CASSRRTAQINTEAFF

j_call: TRBJ2-3
v_call: TRBV10-2
d_call: .
clone_size: few
cdr3_nt: TGCGCCAGCAGTGAGCACCCTGCCAGCCCCACAGATACGCAGTATTTT
cdr3_aa: CASSEHPASPTDTQYF

j_call: TRBJ2-3
v_call: TRBV12-3/TRBV12-4
d_call: .
clone_size: .
cdr3_nt: TGTGCCAGCAGTTTGGGCGCACCCAGTACAGATACGCAGTATTTT
cdr3_aa: CASSLGAPSTDTQYF